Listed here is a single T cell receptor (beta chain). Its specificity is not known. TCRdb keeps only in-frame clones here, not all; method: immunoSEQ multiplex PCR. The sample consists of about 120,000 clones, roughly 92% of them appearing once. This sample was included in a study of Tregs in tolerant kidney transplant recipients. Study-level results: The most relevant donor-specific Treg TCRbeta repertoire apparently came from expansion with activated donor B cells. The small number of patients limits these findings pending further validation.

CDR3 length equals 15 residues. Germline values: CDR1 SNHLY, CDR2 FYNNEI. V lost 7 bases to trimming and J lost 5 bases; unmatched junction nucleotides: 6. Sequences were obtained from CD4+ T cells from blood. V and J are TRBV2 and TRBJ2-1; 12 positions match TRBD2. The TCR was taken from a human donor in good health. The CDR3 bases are TGTGCCAGCACTACTAGCGGGAGGTTGGACAATGAGCAGTTCTTC. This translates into CASTTSGRLDNEQFF.